The 6 T cell receptor beta chains below come from one sample, sequenced in a study of neurological immune-mediated disorders. TCRdb called the 5' RACE reads again in MiXCR, with one record for every CDR3 protein. The sample yields 60,000 to 75,000 distinct CDR3 sequences, roughly 10% seen once. The time point here: longitudinal time-point 2. The material sequenced was PBMCs. The receptors stem from a young man in good health.

This clonotype has ten or more counts. The gene calls are TRBV11-1 and TRBJ2-1, with TRBD1 matching over 10 bases. Germline CDR1 SGHAT, CDR2 FQDESV (reference sequence). Trimming at V came to 0 bases and at J to 16 bases, leaving 12 bases not matched to a gene. The CDR3 is 15 residues long. The CDR3 DNA reads as TGTGCCAGCAGCTTAGCGGGGCAAAGGACAGGGGGGTCCTTCTTC. This codes for CASSLAGQRTGGSFF.

Turning to this clonotype: At one end, the junction sequence differs from germline, possibly due to a read error. The chain is built from TRBV29-1 and TRBJ2-7; 8 nucleotides align to TRBD1. The CDR3 has 15 amino acids. Germline V gives CDR1 SQVTM, CDR2 ANQGSEA. The CDR3 sequence is CSVAGDRGYLYVQYF. The CDR3 nucleotides read TGCAGTGTTGCCGGCGACAGGGGATACCTATACGTGCAGTACTTC.

This clonotype appeared many times. The chain uses TRBV20-1 and TRBJ1-5, with D perhaps TRBD1 (5 bases). CDR1 and CDR2 (germline): DFQATT, SNEGSKA (reference sequence). Trimming left V 5 bases short and J 0 bases short, with 14 bases between. The CDR3 loop spans 15 amino acids. CDR3 sequence: CSARYQDTSNQPQHF. Here the CDR3 DNA reads TGCAGTGCTCGCTACCAGGACACTAGCAATCAGCCCCAGCATTTT.

This clonotype was seen ten or more times. This sequence joins TRBV11-1 and TRBJ2-1; unclear D gene. Germline CDR1 reads SGHAT; CDR2 reads FQDESV (reference sequence). Trimming took 2 bases from V and 1 from J, leaving 12 bases between them. This CDR3 is built from 16 residues. CDR3 DNA sequence: TGTGCCAGCAGCTTAATAGGATTCCGGTCCTACAATGAGCAGTTCTTC. Encoded protein: CASSLIGFRSYNEQFF.

This clonotype appeared many times. An end of the junction does not agree with germline; a read error may underlie this. The chain links TRBV7-6 to TRBJ2-7; D unresolved. The CDR3 is 14 residues long. Germline loops: CDR1 SGHVS, CDR2 FNYEAQ. The CDR3 reads CASSLVGDSYEQYF. As DNA, the CDR3 is TGCGCCAGCAGCTTGGTCGGAGACTCCTACGAGCAGTACTTC.

This clonotype came up many times. The rearrangement joins TRBV15 to TRBJ1-5, with unresolved D. The CDR3 consists of 13 residues. Trimming removed 5 bases at V and 4 bases at J, with 9 bases between. CDR1 LNHNV and CDR2 YYDKDF come from the germline V gene (reference sequence). CDR3 coding DNA: TGTGCCACCAGCGTTCCACTGAATCAGCCCCAGCATTTT. Protein: CATSVPLNQPQHF.